This TCR beta chain was recovered during a study of cytomegalovirus exposure and HLA in healthy donors (dated by TCRdb to the late 2010s). Background on the whole study: An earlier analysis of some 600 of the donors reported approximately 260 Gb of sequence data and 100 million to 120 million unique TCR beta sequences obtained from around 170 million T cells. Roughly 300 gigabases of sequencing data and 70 million to 95 million unique TCR sequences made up an early release that covered around 640 HLA-typed donors. The genetic ancestry cluster associated with self-reported Caucasian donors included 81% of the roughly 410 genotyped donors. The study aimed to test whether cataloging public T cell receptors could reveal signatures of past pathogen exposure. The study profiled the T cell repertoires of around 700 subjects by immunosequencing and related them to cytomegalovirus serostatus. Along with the 666-subject first cohort, a separate validation cohort of around 120 different subjects was used. The study combined high-throughput TCR immunosequencing, statistical association of individual TCRs with disease status, and machine learning to predict cytomegalovirus infection status. To study patterns of TCR occurrence, a later analysis re-analyzed previously published TCR beta repertoires from hundreds of donors and added high-resolution HLA genotyping. The later analysis used no new phenotypic data to find candidate immune exposures, relying instead on TCR beta sequences and their occurrence across donors. In an earlier analysis of roughly 580 of the donors, high-throughput TCR beta sequencing was used to judge whether each TCR beta V gene segment behaved as functional or pseudogenic. Donor age, sex, ethnicity and CMV serostatus were collected together with the repertoire data. A later genetic analysis took genome-wide SNP genotypes for about 55% of the 666 donors and used that subset as a discovery cohort. Every discovery cohort repertoire had been produced on one sequencing platform. HLA typing covered class I and class II loci at four-digit resolution. Typing coverage varied by locus: roughly 620-640 donors for A, B, C, DRB1 and DQB1; approximately 500 for DQA1; approximately 570 for DPA1; some 470 for DPB1. Because of strong linkage in the cohort, four or five DR-DQ haplotypes were treated as single units for association and clustering. On average, about 200,000 unique TCR beta nucleotide sequences were sequenced per donor among a few hundred genotyped donors of the cohort, with around 19% of those sequences being non-productive. On the study overall, not on this receptor specifically: A later genetic analysis associated a missense DCLRE1C variant with V-gene and J-gene trimming of TCR beta chains, and an independent cohort replicated the association. In vitro tests confirmed that a few of the cytomegalovirus-associated TCR beta chains recognize cytomegalovirus antigens. Broadly in line with IMGT annotations, most TCR beta V segments showed up in productive rearrangements about 87% or about 30% of the time in an earlier analysis of several hundred of the donors. Most TCR sequences were seen in very few donors, while some public TCRs were found in many individuals. A group of highly shared sequence variants was considered likely to be a technical artifact of the sequencing pipeline. Because HLA typing was missing for some donors at each locus, association tests included only the typed subset. CMV serostatus was the only immune exposure information available for the cohort. The classifier was reported to diagnose cytomegalovirus status with high specificity and sensitivity in both the original cohort and the validation cohort. In the study, 150 to 200 TCR beta chains were listed as associated with cytomegalovirus. In a later analysis, HLA-associated TCR beta chains were found to be more clonally expanded and to have lower generation probabilities than equally common non-associated chains. It was suggested by the authors that the approach could potentially be generalized to other disease states and immunological phenotypes. Because counts were too low, 15 or so rarely observed V segments, including chromosome 9 orphons, were excluded from the earlier analysis of about 500 of the donors. This cohort had only TCR beta chains sequenced, and the lack of alpha or paired-chain data limited which features could be detected. Assigning TCR associations to individual alleles was difficult when HLA alleles, especially DR and DQ, strongly co-occurred. At a false discovery rate of 0.05, a later analysis linked under 20,000 TCR beta sequences to specific HLA alleles. In a later analysis, TCR association rates were found to vary across HLA loci, with the most associated TCRs seen for DRB1 alleles and the fewest for HLA-C alleles. According to a later analysis, parvovirus B19, influenza, CMV and Epstein-Barr virus appeared linked to several top co-occurrence clusters. Compared with the approximately 700-donor mean, donors in an Asian-associated ancestry cluster had fewer N-insertions in productive TCRs, according to a later genetic analysis. Linkage disequilibrium might explain the correlated functional status among segregating V segments, but an unknown experimental factor could not be ruled out. Because the 87-base-pair reads could not distinguish some IMGT-functional V segments, including TRBV6-2 and TRBV6-3, those segments were excluded. Most CMV-associated TCR beta chains appeared to be HLA-restricted in a later analysis, and the HLA associations seemed to be driven largely by CMV exposure. A further reported finding was that TCR beta sequences accurately predicted the HLA-A and HLA-B alleles for most subjects in the first cohort. The presence/absence analyses assumed that sequencing depth was roughly uniform across donors, and that assumption may not be true.

Germline trimming: 6 bases from V, 5 bases from J; junction bases outside gene matches: 10. Taken from the germline V gene (reference sequence), the CDR1 and CDR2 loops are MNHNY and SVGAGI. The CDR3 runs 16 residues from the cysteine to the phenylalanine. Only the CDR3 part of the read is kept: 48 bases, read in frame from the first base. Concerning this clone: It has no known antigen specificity. It has no much larger one-base neighbor in the sample; base qualities were not kept.

Receptor libraries were prepared by the immunoSEQ multiplex PCR assay. A mixture of 60 forward primers for TCR Vbeta segments and 13 reverse primers for TCR Jbeta segments was used in the multiplex PCR. The CDR3 region of rearranged TCR beta genes was amplified from genomic DNA with a multiplex PCR assay. The Illumina HiSeq System was used to sequence the amplified TCR beta libraries as 87-base-pair reads. Turning to the authors' computational methods: In a later analysis, roughly 80 million unique TCR beta chains were counted across the 690 or so repertoires, and approximately 11 million of these chains were shared by at least two donors. A nearest-neighbor algorithm error-corrected the raw reads and collapsed the reads into unique sequences, merging closely related sequences to remove PCR and sequencing errors. CDR3 sequences were aligned to IMGT reference sequences to assign V, D and J gene segments. Each retained sequence needed at least a six-nucleotide match to both a V gene segment and a J gene segment. A rearrangement was called productive if the CDR3 had no stop codons and remained in frame with V and J, and every other rearrangement was called non-productive. Following IMGT convention, CDR3 was defined as the stretch from the second conserved V-encoded cysteine up to the conserved J-encoded phenylalanine. In an earlier analysis of roughly 610 of the donors, sequences lacking an unambiguous match to a single V gene segment were excluded. In an earlier analysis of approximately 550 of the donors, V segments were called functional above 56.7% productive rearrangements and were called segregating when the between-donor standard deviation exceeded 5%. To diagnose cytomegalovirus status from the catalog of TCR beta chain sequences, a statistical classification framework was built. In a later analysis, V and J genes were assigned by comparing TCR nucleotide sequences against IMGT/GENE-DB human TR gene sequences. A later analysis assigned CDR3 sequences and most-parsimonious VDJ recombination scenarios with the TCRdist pipeline. In a later analysis, each TCR beta chain was defined by its CDR3 amino acid sequence together with its V-gene family, and reads without a unique V-gene family were excluded. In a later analysis, nearly 600 highly shared, low-generation-probability nucleotide sequences were removed to address suspected cross-contamination and a sequencing artifact. A later analysis calculated a clonal expansion index for each public chain from normalized within-repertoire ranks of inferred template counts. Generation probabilities in a later analysis came from a VDJ recombination model fitted to out-of-frame rearrangements, and those results were checked against IGoR. Hypergeometric tests were used in a later analysis to score TCR-TCR, TCR-HLA and TCR-CMV co-occurrence, with a repertoire-size bias correction applied to the TCR pairs. In a later analysis, false discovery rates were estimated by permuting HLA or CMV assignments 20 times. In a later analysis, co-occurring TCRs were grouped with DBSCAN, and TCRdist sequence similarity was added when clustering was performed within HLA-allele-positive subsets. For co-occurrence clustering, repertoires with fewer than 30,000 or more than 120,000 public chains were excluded, along with roughly 5 repertoires with anomalous nucleotide sharing. TCRdb mirrors the immuneACCESS table, restricted to in-frame sequences. Some clones are absent from its copies; in checked studies, under half trace to an unresolved V gene, and the reason for the others is unknown. The D gene and trimming were derived from the DNA, and the V and J assignments and clone size from that table. The sample table records 95,000 to 110,000 clones; around 80% of these occur just once. The leading ten clones occupy 2% to 3% of the sample.

The cohort consisted of 666 healthy bone marrow donors. At the time of sampling, all cohort members were nominally healthy, though unrecorded immune exposures were likely present. The donor tested CMV seropositive and was one of the 289 seropositive cohort members. A peripheral blood sample was collected from each donor, and TCR beta sequencing was performed on peripheral blood mononuclear cells. The Qiagen DNeasy Blood Extraction Kit was used to extract genomic DNA from the blood cell samples. This TCR derives from a man between 25 and 39 years old in good health and CMV-seropositive. This chain is built from TRBV6-6 and TRBJ1-1, and TRBD1 aligns with 12 junction nucleotides. The sample consisted of PBMCs. In nucleotides, the sequence is TGTGCCAGCAGCCCTCCGGGACAGGGGGCGAGGACTGAAGCTTTCTTT. It encodes CASSPPGQGARTEAFF.